This T cell receptor beta chain was recovered during a study of blood T cells in healthy people across ages. Primed by a sample-barcoded 5' primer and a J-beta primer mix, a second PCR proceeded for roughly 7 to 11 cycles. The template-switch adaptor, which had 12 random nucleotides, put a tag on each cDNA molecule. TCRdb re-called the 5' RACE reads with MiXCR, one entry per CDR3 protein. The table lists 800,000 to 900,000 distinct CDR3 sequences, roughly 60% of them singletons. Healthy individuals of Caucasian origin from Russia, aged roughly 6 to 95, served as donors. Germline values: CDR1 MGHDK, CDR2 SYGVNS. The CDR3 consists of 15 residues. V shed 4 bases and J 4 bases; nucleotides not matched to a gene: 10. Overall study findings and caveats: When one million T cells were used, diversity estimates were thought to be underestimates. A roughly linear age-dependent decrease characterized TCR beta diversity per million T cells.

Note on this clonotype: Its antigen is not known.

Source material: blood. The TCR sequence derives from a man younger than 45 in good health. The chain employs TRBV25-1 and TRBJ2-7; 7 bases line up with TRBD1. CDR3 nucleotides: TGTGCCAGCAGTGGACCCGGGACAGCAATATACGAGCAGTACTTC. Translated, it gives CASSGPGTAIYEQYF.